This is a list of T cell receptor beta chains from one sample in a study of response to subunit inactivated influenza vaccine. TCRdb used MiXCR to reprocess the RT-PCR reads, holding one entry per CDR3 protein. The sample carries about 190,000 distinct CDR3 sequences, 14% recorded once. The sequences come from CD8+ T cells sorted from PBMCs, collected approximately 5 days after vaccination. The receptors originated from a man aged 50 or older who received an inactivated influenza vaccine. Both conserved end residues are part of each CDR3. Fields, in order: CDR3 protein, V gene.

CDR3 protein: CASSSIEPFATNEKLFF; V gene: TRBV12-3/TRBV12-4
CDR3 protein: CASSPSGTSGNNEQFF; V gene: TRBV13
CDR3 protein: CASSLLAGVRDTQYF; V gene: TRBV2
CDR3 protein: CASSPPGLAQYF; V gene: TRBV12-3/TRBV12-4
CDR3 protein: CASSFLSGTADGYTF; V gene: TRBV5-1
CDR3 protein: CASSIAATGLYEQYF; V gene: TRBV19
CDR3 protein: CASSMLAGDTYNEQFF; V gene: TRBV28
CDR3 protein: CSADRSRTEAFF; V gene: TRBV29-1
CDR3 protein: CASSLSYRGVGGYTF; V gene: TRBV12-3/TRBV12-4
CDR3 protein: CASSRRDRGTGELFF; V gene: TRBV4-3
CDR3 protein: CSAVPGTLTYEQYF; V gene: TRBV29-1
CDR3 protein: CASSYERGTGILGANVLTF; V gene: TRBV6-5
CDR3 protein: CASSGWDREGPEAFF; V gene: TRBV7-6
CDR3 protein: CARSSGLLEANTEAFF; V gene: TRBV5-3
CDR3 protein: CASSQVIAGSSYNEQFF; V gene: TRBV3-1
CDR3 protein: CTTGARETQYF; V gene: TRBV6-2/TRBV6-3
CDR3 protein: CASSQTRGGLREQFF; V gene: TRBV4-3
CDR3 protein: CASSLVPYMSSYEQYF; V gene: TRBV12-3/TRBV12-4
CDR3 protein: CASRGGGKSSSYNEQFF; V gene: TRBV9
CDR3 protein: CASSLVGQGVSYEQYF; V gene: TRBV12-3/TRBV12-4
CDR3 protein: CASSQEVRGSTDTQYF; V gene: TRBV3-1
CDR3 protein: CASSQAPPTSGEETQYF; V gene: TRBV4-1
CDR3 protein: CASSQGPGGHAEQYF; V gene: TRBV4-1
CDR3 protein: CASSGTGEFGYTF; V gene: TRBV14
CDR3 protein: CASSFQQSYEQYF; V gene: TRBV12-3/TRBV12-4